This passage covers 8 T cell receptor beta chains from one sample sequenced in a study of T cells in women clearing cervical HPV infection (dated by TCRdb to the late 2010s). The library was obtained by the immunoSEQ multiplex PCR assay. TCRdb retrieved this table from immuneACCESS and kept in-frame rearrangements only. Not all clones are present; in checked studies, unresolved V genes account for under half, and no reason is known for the remainder. For this sample, the table gives under 50,000 clones. Approximately 4.8% of the sample is held by the ten biggest clonotypes. The sample taken for sequencing was blood buffy coat. Receptor source: a woman aged 18 to 75 with a cervical HPV16 infection that either progressed to CIN3+ or cleared (not recorded which).

A note on this clone: The read gets to within 3 residues of the CDR3 end, and the germline J gene fills in the rest. The V call is TRBV20-1, the J call TRBJ2-1; D unresolved. Trimming left V 4 bases short and J 6 bases short, with 10 bases between. CDR3 size: 12 residues. Germline V gives CDR1 DFQATT, CDR2 SNEGSKA (reference sequence). The covered CDR3 bases are TGCAGTGCTAAGGCTAGTATCAATGAG. Protein product: CSAKASINE. From start to end, the CDR3 is CSAKASINEQFF.

Concerning this clone: The read gets to within 3 residues of the CDR3 end, and the germline J gene fills in the rest. This chain connects TRBV5-8 to TRBJ1-1; no reliable D call. The CDR3 sequence is 13 residues long. Germline V gene data show CDR1 as SGHTS and CDR2 as YDEGEE. V lost 4 bases and J lost 1, with 8 bases in between. CDR3 residues: CASSMDGNTEAFF. The DNA read from the CDR3 is TGTGCCAGCAGCATGGACGGGAACACTGAA.

Partial CDR3 DNA: TGTGCCAGCAGTGGTTGGACTTTACAAGAGACC. Amino acids: CASSGWTLQET. The entire CDR3 sequence reads CASSGWTLQETQYF. The V gene is TRBV6-1, the J gene TRBJ2-5; D is possibly TRBD2 (5 bases). The read terminates 3 residues ahead of where the CDR3 ends, so the germline J gene completes it. Germline CDR1 reads MNHNS; CDR2 reads SASEGT. CDR3 length: 14 residues. Trimming stripped 4 bases from V and 2 bases from J, with 11 bases between.

On this clone: The read finishes 3 residues shy of the CDR3 end, and the germline J gene is used to complete it. This chain links TRBV19 with TRBJ2-7; TRBD2 matches at 9 bases. CDR1 and CDR2 from the germline V gene are LNHDA and SQIVND (reference sequence). The length of the CDR3 is 14 residues. Trimming removed 5 bases from V and 3 bases from J; junction bases left unmatched: 5. The covered CDR3 bases are TGTGCCAGTAGTTCTAGCGGGGCCCTCTACGAG. Its protein is CASSSSGALYE. The whole CDR3 sequence reads CASSSSGALYEQYF.

The DNA read from the CDR3 is TGTGCCAGCTCACCGGGACAGTTCTCGAGCACTAATGAAAAA. It specifies CASSPGQFSSTNEK. The complete CDR3 protein is CASSPGQFSSTNEKLFF. V is TRBV18 and J is TRBJ1-4, with 7 bases identical to TRBD1. The read terminates 3 residues before the CDR3 end, so the remaining end is supplied by the germline J gene. Germline loops: CDR1 KGHSH, CDR2 LQKENI. The CDR3 runs to 17 residues. V lost 3 bases to trimming and J lost 2 bases; unmatched junction nucleotides: 9.

As to this clone: With the read ending 3 residues before the CDR3 end, the germline J gene is used to fill in that end. The chain combines TRBV15 with TRBJ2-7, with D perhaps TRBD2 (6 bases). The germline CDR1 and CDR2 sequences are LNHNV and YYDKDF (reference sequence). This CDR3 region has 15 residues. Trimming took off 1 base at V and 2 bases at J, with 12 bases between the two ends. The DNA read from the CDR3 is TGTGCCACCAGCAGAGGTGGAGGGCTGCCCTACGAG. It is translated as CATSRGGGLPYE. The CDR3 in full is CATSRGGGLPYEQYF.

On this clone itself: Read data end 3 residues before the CDR3 end; the end is taken from the germline J gene. The chain is built from TRBV20-1 and TRBJ2-6; D is possibly TRBD1 (6 bases). The CDR3 loop spans 14 amino acids. Germline CDR1 and CDR2: DFQATT and SNEGSKA (reference sequence). V was cut by 6 bases and J by 0 bases, with 9 bases left in between. The DNA read from the CDR3 is TGCAGTGCGACAGGCCCCTCTGGGGCCAACGTC. It encodes CSATGPSGANV. The entire CDR3 reads CSATGPSGANVLTF.

The sequenced CDR3 bases are TGTGCCAGCAGCCAGGACAGGGAGGATCAGCCC. Translated: CASSQDREDQP. The whole CDR3 sequence reads CASSQDREDQPQHF. The chain combines TRBV7-9 with TRBJ1-5; 8 bases are a match to TRBD1. The read halts 3 residues ahead of the CDR3 end, with the missing end drawn from the germline J gene. The germline gives CDR1 SEHNR, CDR2 FQNEAQ (reference sequence). This CDR3 is 14 amino acids long. Trimming removed 5 bases from V and 5 bases from J; junction bases left unmatched: 5.